A single sample gave rise to the 26 T cell receptor beta chains below, sequenced in a study of radiotherapy plus CTLA-4 blockade in lung cancer. Assay: immunoSEQ multiplex PCR; the TCRdb copy retains only in-frame clones and omits some. The sample contains nearly 110,000 clones, over 75% of which appear only once. The sequences come from peripheral blood, collected from a patient treated with radiotherapy plus ipilimumab. Source of these receptors: a human donor with non-small cell lung cancer that progressed on radiotherapy plus ipilimumab. Some clones in this sample may be carry-over from other donors' samples.

The DNA for the CDR3 is TGCGCCAGCAGCCAAGAAGGAGGGTCGTTTACTGAAGCTTTCTTT. This codes for CASSQEGGSFTEAFF. The chain recombines TRBV4-3 with TRBJ1-1, with no clear D. The germline V gene encodes CDR1 LGHNA and CDR2 YSLEER. CDR3 size: 15 residues. V dropped 0 bases and J dropped 5 bases, with 13 bases sitting between them.

This chain joins TRBV19 and TRBJ2-3, with D perhaps TRBD1 (5 bases). Germline V CDR1 and CDR2: LNHDA, SQIVND (reference sequence). The V and J ends lost 3 bases and 11 bases respectively, with 12 bases between them. The CDR3 extends over 12 amino acids. The DNA of the CDR3 is TGTGCCAGTAGTATTAAGGGGCGTAGGCAGTATTTT. Amino acid sequence: CASSIKGRRQYF.

The chain employs TRBV19 and TRBJ2-7; D perhaps matches TRBD1 (5 bases). The V gene lost 3 bases and the J gene lost 3 bases, with 15 bases spanning the gap. CDR1 LNHDA and CDR2 SQIVND come from the germline V gene (reference sequence). CDR3 size: 15 residues. CDR3 region: CASSISPNRFYEQYF. In nucleotides, the CDR3 is TGTGCCAGTAGTATCTCCCCCAACAGGTTCTACGAGCAGTACTTC.

The V gene is TRBV7-9, the J gene TRBJ1-2; 11 bases align to TRBD1. Looked up from germline, CDR1 is SEHNR and CDR2 is FQNEAQ (reference sequence). The junction had 7 bases not matched to a gene; V was cut back by 2 bases and J by 8 bases. The CDR3 has 15 residues. The chain's CDR3 is CASSLIGQGAVGYTF. Written as DNA, the CDR3 is TGTGCCAGCAGCTTAATAGGACAGGGGGCGGTCGGCTACACCTTC.

The rearrangement uses TRBV2 and TRBJ2-5, with no clear D. The V end was cut by 8 bases, the J end by 4 bases, with 5 bases between. Germline V gene data show CDR1 as SNHLY and CDR2 as FYNNEI. The CDR3 has 10 residues. For the CDR3, the DNA is TGTGCCAGCCGTAGAGAGACCCAGTACTTC. It specifies CASRRETQYF.

This chain uses TRBV5-4 with TRBJ2-3, with 9 bases matching TRBD2. Germline trimming cut 4 bases from V and 3 bases from J; bases unmatched to any gene: 12. The CDR3 runs to 17 residues. CDR1 and CDR2 from the germline V gene are SGHNT and YYREEE (reference sequence). Here the CDR3 reads CASSHGGASGATDTQYF. The CDR3 DNA reads as TGTGCCAGCAGCCATGGGGGGGCTAGCGGGGCAACAGATACGCAGTATTTT.

CDR3 sequence reads: CASSLQGYSVYGYTF. CDR3 bases: TGTGCCAGCAGCTTGCAGGGGTACAGCGTCTATGGCTACACCTTC. V usage is TRBV5-8 and J usage is TRBJ1-2; weak D call: TRBD1 (6 bases). Germline CDR1 SGHTS, CDR2 YDEGEE. The CDR3 sequence is 15 residues long. Trimming pared 1 base from V and 4 bases from J, leaving 14 bases between.

The chain couples TRBV27 to TRBJ2-6, with no clear D. Trimming pared 6 bases from V and 0 bases from J, leaving 3 bases between. CDR3 length equals 13 residues. The germline V gene has CDR1 MNHEY and CDR2 SMNVEV (reference sequence). This CDR3 reads CASRFSGANVLTF. CDR3 coding DNA: TGTGCCAGCAGATTCTCTGGGGCCAACGTCCTGACTTTC.

This chain uses TRBV10-3 with TRBJ1-6; D is perhaps TRBD1 (5 bases). The ends were cut back, 10 bases at V and 6 bases at J, with 19 bases in the middle. The CDR3 is 15 amino acids. Germline V gene data show CDR1 as ENHRY and CDR2 as SYGVKD. Written as DNA, the CDR3 is TGTGCCACAACGGGGGGGAGGCGCTTTAATTCACCCCTCCACTTT. The encoded protein is CATTGGRRFNSPLHF.

The CDR3 coding sequence is TGCGCCAGCAGCCGAGTCCTCTCCACGGACACTGAAGCTTTCTTT. Protein sequence: CASSRVLSTDTEAFF. The chain couples TRBV4-3 to TRBJ1-1; D gene ambiguous. From germline, CDR1 is LGHNA and CDR2 YSLEER. The CDR3 runs 15 residues. The V end lost 4 bases, the J end lost 3 bases, and 15 bases lay between the germline ends.

This chain joins TRBV7-2 and TRBJ2-1; the D gene is possibly TRBD2 (5 bases). CDR3 size: 15 residues. Germline CDR1 reads SGHTA; CDR2 reads FQGNSA. With 6 bases removed from V and 3 bases from J, the gap between germline ends came to 15 bases. CDR3 bases: TGTGCCAGCAGTCCCGTGAGGGCAGACTACAATGAGCAGTTCTTC. Translating gives CASSPVRADYNEQFF. Based on the CDR3 plus reference TRBV7-2 and TRBJ2-1, the full variable domain is GAGVSQSPSNKVTEKGKDVELRCDPISGHTALYWYRQSLGQGLEFLIYFQGNSAPDKSGLPSDRFSAERTGGSVSTLTIQRTQQEDSAVYLCASSPVRADYNEQFFGPGTRLTVL.

This clone occurred a few times. The chain couples TRBV27 to TRBJ1-1; possibly TRBD1 for D (6 bases). The germline CDR1 and CDR2 sequences are MNHEY and SMNVEV (reference sequence). CDR3 length equals 14 residues. V was clipped by 7 bases and J by 0 bases, with 12 bases between them. The DNA for the CDR3 is TGTGCCAGCACCCCAGGGGTAATGAACACTGAAGCTTTCTTT. Translated: CASTPGVMNTEAFF.

The chain uses TRBV5-6 and TRBJ1-2; no clear D gene. Germline values: CDR1 SGHDT, CDR2 YYEEEE. V was trimmed by 2 bases and J by 7 bases, leaving 9 bases between them. The CDR3 length is 12 residues. The CDR3 DNA sequence: TGTGCCAGCAGCTTATGGGGTCTTGGCTACACCTTC. Translating gives CASSLWGLGYTF.

V usage is TRBV28 and J usage is TRBJ1-5, with a tentative D call TRBD1 (5 bases). V was pared by 11 bases and J by 0 bases, with 14 bases between. From germline, CDR1 is MDHEN and CDR2 SYDVKM. This CDR3 spans 14 amino acids. The CDR3 DNA reads TGTGCCTGCAACAGGCCAAATAGCAATCAGCCCCAGCATTTT. As protein: CACNRPNSNQPQHF.

The CDR3 here is CASSQEGGDYGYTF. DNA of the CDR3: TGTGCCAGCAGCCAAGAAGGGGGAGACTATGGCTACACCTTC. This chain joins TRBV4-2 and TRBJ1-2; TRBD1 might be the D (6 bases). The CDR3 is 14 amino acids. Germline CDR1 is LGHNA and CDR2 is YNFKEQ. With 0 bases removed from V and 3 bases from J, the gap between germline ends came to 8 bases.

V is TRBV6-4 and J is TRBJ2-2; D gene unclear. The germline V gene has CDR1 MRHNA and CDR2 SNTAGT. The V gene lost 0 bases and the J gene lost 4 bases, with 9 bases spanning the gap. The CDR3 is 15 residues long. The CDR3 DNA is TGTGCCAGCAGTGACTCCGACGGTAGCACCGGGGAGCTGTTTTTT. Translation gives CASSDSDGSTGELFF.

This chain uses TRBV6-5 with TRBJ2-7, with 8 bases matching TRBD1. Germline CDR1 is MNHEY and CDR2 is SVGAGI. V was pared by 2 bases and J by 3 bases, with 9 bases of the junction left unmatched. The CDR3 totals 16 residues. CDR3 residues: CASSYAQGTGDYEQYF. The CDR3 nucleotides are TGTGCCAGCAGTTACGCCCAAGGGACAGGCGACTACGAGCAGTACTTC.

There are a few counts of this clone. The CDR3 sequence is CASSESPHGVNEQFF. CDR3 nucleotide sequence: TGCGCCAGCAGTGAGTCGCCCCACGGGGTCAATGAGCAGTTCTTC. The chain couples TRBV10-2 to TRBJ2-1; D perhaps matches TRBD2 (5 bases). CDR3 length: 15 amino acids. The germline CDR1 and CDR2 sequences are WSHSY and SAAADI. Trimming stripped 0 bases from V and 6 bases from J, with 12 bases between.

The chain is built from TRBV6-5 and TRBJ2-1; 8 bases are a match to TRBD2. The V gene's germline CDR1 is MNHEY and CDR2 SVGAGI. V lost 5 bases and J lost 3; bases outside the gene matches: 3. The CDR3 covers 14 residues. CDR3 nucleotides: TGTGCCAGCAGTGTCAGCGGGGGCTACAATGAGCAGTTCTTC. Protein sequence: CASSVSGGYNEQFF.

Only a few counts were recorded for this clone. This chain links TRBV11-2 with TRBJ2-2; D gene uncertain. Trimming pared 10 bases from V and 6 bases from J, leaving 15 bases between. This CDR3 region has 13 residues. Germline assignment: CDR1 SGHAT and CDR2 FQNNGV. The CDR3 bases are TGTGCCATCAAAGATCAGGTCCCCGGGGAGCTGTTTTTT. It encodes CAIKDQVPGELFF.

The V call is TRBV18, the J call TRBJ1-1; D remains unclear. V lost 6 bases and J lost 4, with 12 bases in between. Germline V CDR1 and CDR2: KGHSH, LQKENI. The length of the CDR3 is 13 residues. This CDR3 is CASSPEGSTEAFF. DNA for the CDR3: TGTGCCAGCTCCCCAGAAGGGTCCACTGAAGCTTTCTTT.

This chain links TRBV18 with TRBJ1-2; a weak D match, TRBD1 (5 bases). The CDR3 contains 15 residues. Trimming removed 4 bases at V and 4 bases at J, with 16 bases between. Germline assignment: CDR1 KGHSH and CDR2 LQKENI. Here the CDR3 DNA reads TGTGCCAGCTCACGGGGACGGGACCGGGGCTATGGCTACACCTTC. Amino acids: CASSRGRDRGYGYTF.

Only a few counts were recorded for this clone. This rearrangement joins TRBV9 to TRBJ2-5; D gene unclear. The CDR3 extends over 14 amino acids. With 7 bases removed from V and 1 base from J, the gap between germline ends came to 14 bases. Per germline, CDR1 SGDLS and CDR2 YYNGEE. CDR3 bases: TGTGCCAGCTCTCGAAGAGCGCTCCAAGAGACCCAGTACTTC. This encodes CASSRRALQETQYF.

The chain carries TRBV9 and TRBJ1-4, with D uncertain. The CDR3 loop spans 15 amino acids. Germline lookup yields CDR1 SGDLS and CDR2 YYNGEE. V was cut by 4 bases and J by 4 bases, with 14 bases left in between. The CDR3 loop is CASSTRTALNEKLFF. The CDR3 DNA follows: TGTGCCAGCAGCACCCGGACGGCCCTTAATGAAAAACTGTTTTTT.

This chain joins TRBV28 and TRBJ1-4, with D maybe TRBD1 (5 bases). Trimming shortened V by 2 bases and J by 12 bases, and 10 bases separated the two germline ends. This CDR3 comprises 12 residues. CDR1 MDHEN and CDR2 SYDVKM come from the germline V gene. DNA for the CDR3: TGTGCCAGCAGTTTAGCAGGGAGGGAACTGTTTTTT. The encoded protein is CASSLAGRELFF.

This chain joins TRBV7-2 and TRBJ1-3, with D perhaps TRBD1 (6 bases). CDR1 SGHTA and CDR2 FQGNSA come from the germline V gene. Trimming stripped 4 bases from V and 2 bases from J, with 9 bases between. This CDR3 is 14 amino acids long. The CDR3 loop is CASSYRDTGNTIYF. In nucleotides, the CDR3 is TGTGCCAGCAGCTACCGGGACACTGGAAACACCATATATTTT.